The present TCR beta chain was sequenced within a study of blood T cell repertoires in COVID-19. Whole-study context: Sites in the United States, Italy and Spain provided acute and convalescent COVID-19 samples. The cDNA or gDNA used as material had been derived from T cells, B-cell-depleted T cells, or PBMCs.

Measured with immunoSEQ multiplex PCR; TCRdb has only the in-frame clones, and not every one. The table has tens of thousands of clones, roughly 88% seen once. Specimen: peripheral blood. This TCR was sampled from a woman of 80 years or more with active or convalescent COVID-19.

CDR3 in DNA: TGTGCCAGCAGCTGGACTAGCCCAAACAATGAGCAGTTCTTC. This codes for CASSWTSPNNEQFF. This rearrangement joins TRBV7-2 to TRBJ2-1, with 8 bases lining up with TRBD2. Germline V gene lookup returns CDR1 SGHTA and CDR2 FQGNSA. This CDR3 comprises 14 residues. J gave up 5 bases and V 4 bases, and 4 bases lay outside the gene matches.